A selection of T cell receptor beta chains follows, all from one sample in a study of CD8 T cells in ankylosing spondylitis. One entry per CDR3 protein results from TCRdb running MiXCR on the 5' RACE reads. The sample gives some 800,000 distinct CDR3 sequences, 10% to 15% of which show up once; roughly 0.51% is in the top ten. Sequences were obtained from blood, either unsorted or a sorted T cell fraction (not recorded which). The receptors were sampled from a male donor with ankylosing spondylitis. Both conserved end residues are part of each CDR3. A D gene is named only where the DNA matches it firmly. The size of a clone is reported for some rows only, either as once, few or many, or as a class for expanded clones.

cdr3_aa: CASSQGDSKDTQYF
cdr3_nt: TGCGCCAGCAGCCAAGGGGACAGTAAAGATACGCAGTATTTT
v_call: TRBV4-3
d_call: TRBD1
j_call: TRBJ2-3
cdr3_length: 14
clone_size: -

cdr3_aa: CASSDRGIGDIQYF
cdr3_nt: TGTGCCAGCAGCGATCGGGGGATTGGAGACATTCAGTACTTC
v_call: TRBV9
d_call: -
j_call: TRBJ2-4
cdr3_length: 14
clone_size: few

cdr3_aa: CASSSGGWDTEAFF
cdr3_nt: TGTGCCAGCAGCTCAGGGGGCTGGGACACTGAAGCTTTCTTT
v_call: TRBV7-6
d_call: TRBD1
j_call: TRBJ1-1
cdr3_length: 14
clone_size: -

cdr3_aa: CASSLAPVPGGNNEQFF
cdr3_nt: TGTGCCAGCAGCTTAGCCCCAGTCCCGGGAGGGAACAATGAGCAGTTCTTC
v_call: TRBV7-2
d_call: TRBD2
j_call: TRBJ2-1
cdr3_length: 17
clone_size: -

cdr3_aa: CSAIAGAATEAFF
cdr3_nt: TGCAGTGCCATCGCGGGGGCCGCCACTGAAGCTTTCTTT
v_call: TRBV20-1
d_call: -
j_call: TRBJ1-1
cdr3_length: 13
clone_size: few

cdr3_aa: CASSYEGQTYEQYF
cdr3_nt: TGTGCCAGCAGTTACGAGGGACAGACTTACGAGCAGTACTTC
v_call: TRBV6-5
d_call: TRBD1
j_call: TRBJ2-7
cdr3_length: 14
clone_size: -

cdr3_aa: CSATWDILGQYF
cdr3_nt: TGCAGTGCCACCTGGGACATCCTTGGGCAGTACTTC
v_call: TRBV20-1
d_call: -
j_call: TRBJ2-7
cdr3_length: 12
clone_size: -

cdr3_aa: CASSVQGGRALYEQYF
cdr3_nt: TGTGCCAGCAGCGTACAGGGCGGGAGGGCCCTCTACGAGCAGTACTTC
v_call: TRBV6-1
d_call: TRBD2
j_call: TRBJ2-7
cdr3_length: 16
clone_size: -

cdr3_aa: CASSQARAGGNTGELFF
cdr3_nt: TGCGCCAGCAGCCAAGCTCGAGCAGGGGGCAACACCGGGGAGCTGTTTTTT
v_call: TRBV4-3
d_call: TRBD1
j_call: TRBJ2-2
cdr3_length: 17
clone_size: -

cdr3_aa: CAISDFIGEQPQHF
cdr3_nt: TGTGCCATCAGTGACTTTATAGGGGAACAGCCCCAGCATTTT
v_call: TRBV10-3
d_call: -
j_call: TRBJ1-5
cdr3_length: 14
clone_size: few

cdr3_aa: CASSLVGIAGGNEQYF
cdr3_nt: TGTGCCAGCAGCTTGGTCGGGATAGCGGGGGGAAACGAGCAGTACTTC
v_call: TRBV5-4
d_call: TRBD2
j_call: TRBJ2-7
cdr3_length: 16
clone_size: -

cdr3_aa: CASSSDNGADNNEQFF
cdr3_nt: TGTGCCAGTAGCTCTGATAATGGGGCGGATAACAATGAGCAGTTCTTC
v_call: TRBV19
d_call: -
j_call: TRBJ2-1
cdr3_length: 16
clone_size: few

cdr3_aa: CASSPDRDRSWNEQFF
cdr3_nt: TGTGCCAGCAGCCCAGACCGGGACAGAAGTTGGAATGAGCAGTTCTTC
v_call: TRBV7-2
d_call: TRBD1
j_call: TRBJ2-1
cdr3_length: 16
clone_size: -

cdr3_aa: CSALEGAYEQYF
cdr3_nt: TGCAGTGCGCTAGAGGGGGCCTACGAGCAGTACTTC
v_call: TRBV20-1
d_call: -
j_call: TRBJ2-7
cdr3_length: 12
clone_size: -

cdr3_aa: CASSPEANTEAFF
cdr3_nt: TGTGCCAGCAGCCCTGAGGCGAACACTGAAGCTTTCTTT
v_call: TRBV7-2
d_call: -
j_call: TRBJ1-1
cdr3_length: 13
clone_size: -

cdr3_aa: CSPRVRETQYF
cdr3_nt: TGCAGCCCGCGGGTACGGGAGACCCAGTACTTC
v_call: TRBV20-1
d_call: -
j_call: TRBJ2-5
cdr3_length: 11
clone_size: -

cdr3_aa: CSVSVGTGYGYTF
cdr3_nt: TGCAGCGTTTCTGTCGGGACAGGGTATGGCTACACCTTC
v_call: TRBV29-1
d_call: TRBD1
j_call: TRBJ1-2
cdr3_length: 13
clone_size: many

cdr3_aa: CSASFRATDTQYF
cdr3_nt: TGCAGTGCTAGTTTCAGGGCTACAGATACGCAGTATTTT
v_call: TRBV20-1
d_call: -
j_call: TRBJ2-3
cdr3_length: 13
clone_size: many

cdr3_aa: CASSFKGRGYEQYF
cdr3_nt: TGTGCCAGCAGCTTTAAAGGCAGGGGCTACGAGCAGTACTTC
v_call: TRBV7-2
d_call: -
j_call: TRBJ2-7
cdr3_length: 14
clone_size: few

cdr3_aa: CASRDHRDRGFGYTF
cdr3_nt: TGTGCCAGCAGAGATCACCGGGACAGGGGTTTTGGCTACACCTTC
v_call: TRBV6-1
d_call: TRBD1
j_call: TRBJ1-2
cdr3_length: 15
clone_size: few

cdr3_aa: CASSLTGGVHNEQFF
cdr3_nt: TGCGCCAGCAGTCTTACAGGGGGCGTCCACAATGAGCAGTTCTTC
v_call: TRBV5-1
d_call: TRBD1
j_call: TRBJ2-1
cdr3_length: 15
clone_size: -

cdr3_aa: CASSSQGGGTNEKLFF
cdr3_nt: TGTGCCAGCAGTTCACAGGGAGGGGGAACTAATGAAAAACTGTTTTTT
v_call: TRBV27
d_call: -
j_call: TRBJ1-4
cdr3_length: 16
clone_size: -

cdr3_aa: CASSQVGGDYEQYF
cdr3_nt: TGTGCCAGCAGCCAAGTCGGGGGGGACTACGAGCAGTACTTC
v_call: TRBV4-2
d_call: TRBD2
j_call: TRBJ2-7
cdr3_length: 14
clone_size: many

cdr3_aa: CSAKDRVSNQPQHF
cdr3_nt: TGCAGTGCTAAAGACAGGGTCAGCAATCAGCCCCAGCATTTT
v_call: TRBV20-1
d_call: TRBD1
j_call: TRBJ1-5
cdr3_length: 14
clone_size: few

cdr3_aa: CASSPQPAYEQYF
cdr3_nt: TGTGCCAGCTCACCACAGCCAGCCTACGAGCAGTACTTC
v_call: TRBV18
d_call: -
j_call: TRBJ2-7
cdr3_length: 13
clone_size: -